Included here is one TCR beta chain sequence, with context. This sample is part of a study of blood T cell repertoires in COVID-19. As handled by the study authors: Using reference gene primer amplification, nucleated cell counts were estimated. Here immunoSEQ multiplex PCR was the method, and the copy in TCRdb shows in-frame clones only, minus some. Clonal size and the V and J genes are those of that table, whereas D and trimming came from the DNA. The sample lists 200,000 to 250,000 clones; approximately 91% were seen once. J gave up 6 bases and V 3 bases, and 7 bases lay outside the gene matches. The CDR3 has 14 amino acids. CDR1 MDHEN and CDR2 SYDVKM come from the germline V gene.

The sample comprised peripheral blood. The J gene is TRBJ2-7, the V gene TRBV28; TRBD1 matches at 8 bases. This TCR was recovered from a woman aged 55-69 years with acute or convalescent COVID-19. The CDR3 region is CASSFSDRVGEQYF. The CDR3 DNA follows: TGTGCCAGCAGTTTCTCGGACAGGGTAGGCGAGCAGTACTTC.